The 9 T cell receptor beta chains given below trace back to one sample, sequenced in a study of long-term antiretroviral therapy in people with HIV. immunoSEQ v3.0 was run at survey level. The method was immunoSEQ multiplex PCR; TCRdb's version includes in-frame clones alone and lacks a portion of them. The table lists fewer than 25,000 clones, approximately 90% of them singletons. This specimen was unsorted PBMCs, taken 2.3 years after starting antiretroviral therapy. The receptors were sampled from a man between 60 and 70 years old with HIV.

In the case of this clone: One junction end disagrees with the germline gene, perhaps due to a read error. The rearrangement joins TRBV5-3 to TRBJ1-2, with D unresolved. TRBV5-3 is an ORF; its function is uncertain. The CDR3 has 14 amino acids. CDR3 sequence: CASSLDGGIYGYTF. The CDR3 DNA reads TGTGCCAGCAGCTTGGATGGCGGGATCTATGGCTACACCTTC.

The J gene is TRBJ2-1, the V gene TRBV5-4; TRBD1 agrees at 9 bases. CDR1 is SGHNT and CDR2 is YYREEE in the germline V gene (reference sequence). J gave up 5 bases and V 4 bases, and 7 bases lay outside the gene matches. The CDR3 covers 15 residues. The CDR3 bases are TGTGCCAGCAGCGGCCGGGACAGGGAAAACAATGAGCAGTTCTTC. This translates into CASSGRDRENNEQFF.

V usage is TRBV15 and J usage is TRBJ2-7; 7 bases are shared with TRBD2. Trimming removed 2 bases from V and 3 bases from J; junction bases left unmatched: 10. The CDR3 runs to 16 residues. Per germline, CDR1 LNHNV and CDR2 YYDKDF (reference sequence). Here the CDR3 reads CATSRYNRGDLYEQYF. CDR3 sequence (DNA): TGTGCCACCAGCAGATATAATCGGGGGGACCTCTACGAGCAGTACTTC. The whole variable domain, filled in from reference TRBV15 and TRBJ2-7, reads DAMVIQNPRYQVTQFGKPVTLSCSQTLNHNVMYWYQQKSSQAPKLLFHYYDKDFNNEADTPDNFQSRRPNTSFCFLDIRSPGLGDTAMYLCATSRYNRGDLYEQYFGPGTRLTVT.

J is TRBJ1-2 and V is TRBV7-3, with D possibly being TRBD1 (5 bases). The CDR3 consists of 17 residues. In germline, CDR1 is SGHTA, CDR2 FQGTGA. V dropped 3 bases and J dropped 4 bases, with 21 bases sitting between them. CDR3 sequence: CASSFGGMGGTAYGYTF. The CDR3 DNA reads TGTGCCAGCAGCTTCGGCGGGATGGGGGGGACTGCCTATGGCTACACCTTC.

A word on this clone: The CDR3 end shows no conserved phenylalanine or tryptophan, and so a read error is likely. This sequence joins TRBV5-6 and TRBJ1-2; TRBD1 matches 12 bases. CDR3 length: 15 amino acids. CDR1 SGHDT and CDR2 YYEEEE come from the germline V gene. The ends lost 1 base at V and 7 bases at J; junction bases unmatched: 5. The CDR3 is CASSLRGTGGSGYTI. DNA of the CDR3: TGTGCCAGCAGCTTGCGCGGGACAGGGGGCTCTGGCTACACCATC.

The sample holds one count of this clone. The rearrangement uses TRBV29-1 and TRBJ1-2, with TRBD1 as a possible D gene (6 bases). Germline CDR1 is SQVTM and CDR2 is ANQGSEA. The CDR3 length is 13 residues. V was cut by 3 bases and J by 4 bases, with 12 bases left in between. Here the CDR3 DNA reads TGCAGCGTTGATCCCCAGGGGAGCTATGGCTACACCTTC. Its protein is CSVDPQGSYGYTF. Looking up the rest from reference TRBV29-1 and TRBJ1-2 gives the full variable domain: SAVISQKPSRDICQRGTSLTIQCQVDSQVTMMFWYRQQPGQSLTLIATANQGSEATYESGFVIDKFPISRPNLTFSTLTVSNMSPEDSSIYLCSVDPQGSYGYTFGSGTRLTVV.

As DNA, the CDR3 is TGTGCCAGCAGTGACCAGGGAGCTCGCACAGATACGCAGTATTTT. Translated: CASSDQGARTDTQYF. This chain uses TRBV6-4 with TRBJ2-3, with D possibly called TRBD1 or TRBD2 (5 bases each). Per the germline V gene, CDR1 is MRHNA and CDR2 is SNTAGT. V dropped 2 bases and J dropped 1 base, with 10 bases sitting between them. The CDR3 runs to 15 residues.

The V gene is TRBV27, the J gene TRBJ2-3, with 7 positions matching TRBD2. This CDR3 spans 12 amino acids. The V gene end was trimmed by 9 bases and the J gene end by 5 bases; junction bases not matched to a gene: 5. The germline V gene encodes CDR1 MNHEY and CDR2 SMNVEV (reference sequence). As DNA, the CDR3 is TGTGCCAGTACTAGCGTCCTAGATACGCAGTATTTT. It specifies CASTSVLDTQYF.

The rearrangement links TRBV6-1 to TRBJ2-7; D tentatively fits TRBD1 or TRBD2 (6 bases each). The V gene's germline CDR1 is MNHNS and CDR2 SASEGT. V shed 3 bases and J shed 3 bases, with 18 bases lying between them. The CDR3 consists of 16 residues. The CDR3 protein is CASSDAGHSGDYEQYF. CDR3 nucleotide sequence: TGTGCCAGCAGTGACGCGGGACACAGTGGGGACTACGAGCAGTACTTC.